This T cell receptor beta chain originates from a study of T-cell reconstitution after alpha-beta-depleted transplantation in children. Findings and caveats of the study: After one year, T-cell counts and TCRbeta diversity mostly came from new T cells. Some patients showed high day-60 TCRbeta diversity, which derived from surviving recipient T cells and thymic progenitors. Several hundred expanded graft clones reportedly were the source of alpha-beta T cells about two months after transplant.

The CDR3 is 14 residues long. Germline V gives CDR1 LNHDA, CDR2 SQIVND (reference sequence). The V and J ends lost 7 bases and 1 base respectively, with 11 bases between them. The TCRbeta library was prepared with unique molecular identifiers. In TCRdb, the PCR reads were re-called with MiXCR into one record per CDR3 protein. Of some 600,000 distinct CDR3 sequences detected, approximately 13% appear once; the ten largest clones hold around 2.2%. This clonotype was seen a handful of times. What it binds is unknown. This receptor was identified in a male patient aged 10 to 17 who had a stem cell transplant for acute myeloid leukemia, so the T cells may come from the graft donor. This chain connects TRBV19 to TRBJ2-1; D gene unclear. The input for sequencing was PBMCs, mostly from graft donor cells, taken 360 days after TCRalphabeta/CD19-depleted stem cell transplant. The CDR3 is CASTRKESYNEQFF. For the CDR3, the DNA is TGTGCCAGTACGAGGAAGGAGTCCTACAATGAGCAGTTCTTC.